A selection of T cell receptor beta chains follows, all from one sample in a study of blood T cell repertoires in COVID-19. Only in-frame clones appear in the TCRdb table, and some are missing; sequencing was by immunoSEQ multiplex PCR. The sample contains about 78,000 clones, around 90% of which appear only once. Sequenced material: peripheral blood. The receptors stem from a woman older than 75 with active or convalescent COVID-19. The conserved cysteine and the conserved F or W are not part of the CDR3 here.

v_call cdr3_aa
TRBV28 ASSLAGSQLGAQY
TRBV6-5 ASSYRGTYNEQF
TRBV28 ASSSIDRGSYNEQF
TRBV3-1/TRBV3-2 ASRRAGASYEQY
TRBV27 ASSRQVNQPQH
TRBV7-2 ASSLGQFYQETQY
TRBV27 ASTSEDFGTY
TRBV5-1 ASSPRYQETQY
TRBV6-2/TRBV6-3 ASSPGGSGNTGELF
TRBV5-4 ASSLRGAGYEQY
TRBV7-2 ASSPGTGEHEQF
TRBV5-8 ASSRDWGRETQY
TRBV28 ASSALGSSYNSPLH
TRBV7-2 ASSRDSGLGNTIY
TRBV25-1 ASSGWTGGDQPQH
TRBV4-1 ASSQGTSGSPGELF
TRBV5-5 ASSSGRGENTEAF
TRBV6-5 ATKSGRGTDTQY
TRBV2 ASSPNRGMEGNQPQH
TRBV12-5 ASGFSGAETQY
TRBV28 ASRGLAALEGQF
TRBV7-2 ASSLGSGGSNYGYT
TRBV5-1 ASSLSQGRNTEAF
TRBV3-1/TRBV3-2 ASSQAGRDYT
TRBV28 ASSLNPIGNTIY
TRBV15 ATSRDQNSGGRVGYT
TRBV18 ASSRLAGTNEQY
TRBV18 ASSPGPDRHDYEQY
TRBV19 ASSKLAGANTDTQY
TRBV6-5 ASTRGATYTGELF
TRBV12-3/TRBV12-4 ASSWGGTEAF
TRBV10-3 AISESDSKGYT